Listed here are 14 T cell receptor beta chains from one sample, sequenced in a study of response to subunit inactivated influenza vaccine. TCRdb reanalysed the RT-PCR reads using MiXCR and keeps one entry per CDR3 protein. Seen here are about 540,000 distinct CDR3 sequences, roughly 25% observed once, and the top ten hold 2.5% to 3%. These sequences were also reported in another study, on T cells expressing NK-cell markers. That paper states: UMI-tagged 5'RACE template switching yielded the TCR beta cDNA.

The sample in question was CD4+ T cells sorted from PBMCs, obtained less than 13 days after vaccination. The source is a man aged 45-65 years who received an inactivated influenza vaccine.

The genes are TRBV28 and TRBJ2-7, with D possibly matching TRBD2 (5 bases). Germline-derived CDR1 and CDR2 are MDHEN and SYDVKM. V gave up 10 bases and J gave up 0 bases, with 10 bases separating them. The CDR3 is 12 amino acids. CDR3 in amino acids: CATRTFSYEQYF. The DNA of the CDR3 is TGTGCCACTAGGACTTTCTCCTACGAGCAGTACTTC.

This clonotype showed up just a few times. The genes are TRBV18 and TRBJ2-7; 10 bases map to TRBD1. Germline assignment: CDR1 KGHSH and CDR2 LQKENI. The trim removed 2 bases at V and 7 bases at J, leaving 2 bases unmatched. This CDR3 region has 13 residues. The CDR3 loop is CASSPGTGEEQYF. The CDR3 DNA reads TGTGCCAGCTCACCAGGGACAGGGGAAGAGCAGTACTTC.

The gene calls are TRBV20-1 and TRBJ2-7, with 12 bases fitting TRBD2. The CDR3 is 16 amino acids. Germline V lookup: CDR1 DFQATT, CDR2 SNEGSKA (reference sequence). V lost 5 bases and J lost 0; bases outside the gene matches: 8. As DNA, the CDR3 is TGCAGTGCTTTGGGACTAGCGGGCGCCGCCTCCTACGAGCAGTACTTC. Protein sequence: CSALGLAGAASYEQYF.

This clonotype was observed a handful of times. This rearrangement joins TRBV12-3 or TRBV12-4 to TRBJ1-2; 10 nucleotides agree with TRBD1. With V trimmed by 5 bases and J by 1 base, 4 bases remained unmatched. The CDR3 sequence is 15 residues long. Written as DNA, the CDR3 is TGTGCCAGCAGTCCCGGGACAGGGGTTAACTATGGCTACACCTTC. This translates into CASSPGTGVNYGYTF.

This chain joins TRBV9 and TRBJ2-3; D possibly corresponds to TRBD2 (5 bases). This CDR3 comprises 15 residues. Germline V gene lookup returns CDR1 SGDLS and CDR2 YYNGEE. V was clipped by 1 base and J by 4 bases, with 13 bases between them. DNA of the CDR3: TGTGCCAGCAGCGTAAAGGCTAGCTTTTCAGATACGCAGTATTTT. Protein sequence: CASSVKASFSDTQYF.

This clonotype has just a few counts. The rearrangement uses TRBV6-4 and TRBJ1-2; possibly TRBD1 for D (6 bases). The CDR3 runs 15 residues. V lost 4 bases and J lost 1, with 13 bases in between. Germline V gene data show CDR1 as MRHNA and CDR2 as SNTAGT. Here the CDR3 DNA reads TGTGCCAGCAGTGCCGGAGGGGGACTTAACTATGGCTACACCTTC. It encodes CASSAGGGLNYGYTF.

The V gene is TRBV2, the J gene TRBJ2-7; D call uncertain. CDR3 length: 11 amino acids. CDR1 and CDR2 from the germline V gene are SNHLY and FYNNEI. Trimming removed 5 bases from V and 6 bases from J, with 8 bases in between. In DNA, the CDR3 is TGTGCCAGCAGTTCCGAGGCCGAGCAGTACTTC. Its translation is CASSSEAEQYF.

This chain joins TRBV5-1 and TRBJ1-1, with 7 positions matching TRBD1. This CDR3 has 14 residues. Germline-derived CDR1 and CDR2 are SGHRS and YFSETQ. Trimming took 3 bases from V and 7 from J; bases not matched to a gene: 9. The CDR3 loop reads CASSYQTGTVEAFF. CDR3 nucleotide sequence: TGCGCCAGCAGCTATCAGACAGGGACCGTTGAAGCTTTCTTT.

V usage is TRBV10-1 and J usage is TRBJ2-1; perhaps TRBD1 as D (6 bases). V was clipped by 4 bases and J by 14 bases, with 12 bases between them. CDR1 and CDR2 (germline): WNHNN, SYGVQD (reference sequence). The CDR3 length is 11 residues. The CDR3: CASSGDIPEFF. CDR3 coding DNA: TGCGCCAGCAGTGGGGACATTCCGGAGTTCTTC.

This clonotype was counted only a few times. The rearrangement uses TRBV5-1 and TRBJ1-4, with D possibly matching TRBD1 (6 bases). Trimming removed 1 base from V and 2 bases from J, with 9 bases in between. The length of the CDR3 is 15 residues. CDR1 and CDR2 (germline): SGHRS, YFSETQ. The CDR3 region has the DNA TGCGCCAGCAGCTTGCAGGGGAACACTAATGAAAAACTGTTTTTT. Its protein product is CASSLQGNTNEKLFF.

The chain carries TRBV5-1 and TRBJ2-7; 8 positions match TRBD1. This CDR3 is built from 14 residues. With V trimmed by 7 bases and J by 3 bases, 9 bases remained unmatched. CDR1 SGHRS and CDR2 YFSETQ come from the germline V gene. The CDR3 loop is CASAAAGTGYEQYF. CDR3 bases: TGCGCCAGCGCGGCGGCCGGGACAGGCTACGAGCAGTACTTC.

J is TRBJ2-7 and V is TRBV20-1; the D call may be TRBD1 or TRBD2 (5 bases each). With 4 bases removed from V and 0 bases from J, the gap between germline ends came to 19 bases. Germline V CDR1 and CDR2: DFQATT, SNEGSKA (reference sequence). This CDR3 has 16 residues. The CDR3 DNA is TGCAGTGCTACAGAAGAGGGACGGATGATCTCCTACGAGCAGTACTTC. Translating it yields CSATEEGRMISYEQYF.

Only a few counts were recorded for this clonotype. This chain joins TRBV28 and TRBJ2-7; D is unresolved. V shed 5 bases and J shed 4 bases, with 9 bases lying between them. Germline CDR1 reads MDHEN; CDR2 reads SYDVKM. The CDR3 covers 12 residues. The CDR3 loop reads CASSPPWYEQYF. CDR3 in DNA: TGTGCCAGCAGTCCCCCGTGGTACGAGCAGTACTTC.

This sequence joins TRBV6-1 and TRBJ2-1; tentatively, D is TRBD1 (7 bases). This CDR3 has 15 amino acids. The germline gives CDR1 MNHNS, CDR2 SASEGT. V was pared by 7 bases and J by 8 bases, with 21 bases between. The DNA for the CDR3 is TGTGCCAGCACTCGAAGACAGGGAGGTATCGATGAGCAGTTCTTC. Its protein is CASTRRQGGIDEQFF.